Listed below are T cell receptor beta chains from one sample, sequenced in a study of blood T cell repertoires in COVID-19. Profiling relied on immunoSEQ multiplex PCR, and the TCRdb table lists in-frame clones only, not all of them. The sample records more than 70,000 clones, less than 90% being singletons. Material: peripheral blood. Receptors originate from an elderly man with active or convalescent COVID-19. The CDR3 runs from the conserved cysteine through the conserved F or W. The D gene is left open where the match is weak. The size of a clone is reported for some rows only, either as once, few or many, or as a class for expanded clones.

abundance	d_gene	j_gene	len	v_gene	CDR3nt	CDR3aa
.	.	TRBJ2-3	15	TRBV7-9	TGTGCCAGCAGCCCTGCCTTAACTAGCACAGATACGCAGTATTTT	CASSPALTSTDTQYF
.	.	TRBJ2-7	13	TRBV7-9	TGTGCCAGCCGATCCGACAGCCACTACGAGCAGTACTTC	CASRSDSHYEQYF
.	.	TRBJ2-5	13	TRBV7-2	TGTGCCAGCAGCTCCCGGAGAGCGGAGACCCAGTACTTC	CASSSRRAETQYF
.	.	TRBJ2-1	13	TRBV5-1	TGCGCCAGCAGCTTCGGGGGAGCGAATGAGCAGTTCTTC	CASSFGGANEQFF
.	.	TRBJ1-1	11	TRBV10-3	TGTGCCATCAGCACGACAGAAGAAGCTTTCTTT	CAISTTEEAFF
.	TRBD1	TRBJ2-5	19	TRBV10-1	TGCGCCAGCAGTGAGCCTGGACAGGATTTTTTTGAGGACCAAGAGACCCAGTACTTC	CASSEPGQDFFEDQETQYF
.	TRBD2	TRBJ2-3	17	TRBV7-9	TGTGCCAGCAGCTTCCTAGCGGGATTTCTCGGCACAGATACGCAGTATTTT	CASSFLAGFLGTDTQYF
.	.	TRBJ1-4	16	TRBV15	TGTGCCACCAGCGCGCCTCCCCAGGCACCGAATGAAAAACTGTTTTTT	CATSAPPQAPNEKLFF
once	TRBD1	TRBJ2-2	14	TRBV2	TGTGCCAGCAACGACAGGGTGCCCACCGGGGAGCTGTTTTTT	CASNDRVPTGELFF
.	.	TRBJ2-4	16	TRBV7-2	TGTGCCAGCAGCTCCCAGGGTGCCACAGCCAAAAACATTCAGTACTTC	CASSSQGATAKNIQYF
.	.	TRBJ1-3	16	TRBV9	TGTGCCAGCAGCGTAGGCGGCGGCTACTCTGGAAACACCATATATTTT	CASSVGGGYSGNTIYF
once	.	TRBJ1-2	14	TRBV4-3	TGCGCCAGCAGCCGCGAACGGTCAAACTATGGCTACACCTTC	CASSRERSNYGYTF
.	.	TRBJ2-7	14	TRBV25-1	TGTGCCAGCAGTCGGACGGGAAGCTCCTACGAGCAGTACTTC	CASSRTGSSYEQYF
.	TRBD1	TRBJ2-6	16	TRBV28	TGTGCCAGCGGGACAGGTAGTCTGGCTGGGGCCAACGTCCTGACTTTC	CASGTGSLAGANVLTF
.	.	TRBJ1-2	14	TRBV18	TGTGCCAGCTCACCATTGTCGGCGGCCGATGGCTACACCTTC	CASSPLSAADGYTF
.	TRBD2	TRBJ2-2	16	TRBV11-2	TGTGCCAGCAGTTCTTCTAGCGGGAGGATCTCTGGGGAGCTGTTTTTT	CASSSSSGRISGELFF
.	.	TRBJ2-3	14	TRBV6-5	TGTGCCAGCAACTGGAGGGCTAGCACAGATACGCAGTATTTT	CASNWRASTDTQYF
.	.	TRBJ1-1	14	TRBV5-1	TGCGCCAGCAGCTTCGGCGGAACGAACACTGAAGCTTTCTTT	CASSFGGTNTEAFF
.	.	TRBJ2-4	14	TRBV7-2	TGTGCCAGCAGCCCGGGTATAGCCAAAAACATTCAGTACTTC	CASSPGIAKNIQYF
.	.	TRBJ2-6	17	TRBV28	TGTGCCAGCAGTTTAATCTCGGGGAGTTCTGGGGCCAACGTCCTGACTTTC	CASSLISGSSGANVLTF
few	TRBD1	TRBJ1-5	16	TRBV6-6	TGTGCCAGCAGTCTCCCCTTCGGACAGGGAGAACAGCCCCAGCATTTT	CASSLPFGQGEQPQHF
.	TRBD1	TRBJ2-2	16	TRBV5-5	TGTGCCAGCAGCTTGGCGCCCGGGACAGCCACCGGGGAGCTGTTTTTT	CASSLAPGTATGELFF
.	TRBD1	TRBJ1-2	16	TRBV30	TGTGCCTGGAACGAAGGGACAGGGATGGGATCGGGGGGCTACACCTTC	CAWNEGTGMGSGGYTF
.	.	TRBJ2-7	12	TRBV7-3	TGTGCCAGCAGCTTAGACAATAACGAGCAGTACTTC	CASSLDNNEQYF
.	TRBD2	TRBJ2-3	21	TRBV5-1	TGCGCCAGCAGTTCCGGACTAGCGGGCACCACTTGGGTGGGAATGACAGATACGCAGTATTTT	CASSSGLAGTTWVGMTDTQYF
.	.	TRBJ1-2	13	TRBV6-4	TGTGCCAGCAGTGACTCGACAGGCGGAGGCTACACCTTC	CASSDSTGGGYTF
.	.	TRBJ2-3	14	TRBV7-3	TGTGCCAGCAGCCCTAACGGGACTCCAGATACGCAGTATTTT	CASSPNGTPDTQYF
.	TRBD2	TRBJ2-7	15	TRBV5-1	TGCGCCAGCAGCTGGGGGACTAGCGGGGTCTACGAGCAGTACTTC	CASSWGTSGVYEQYF
few	TRBD1	TRBJ2-4	14	TRBV5-5	TGTGCCAGCACCGGACAGGGACCGAAAAACATTCAGTACTTC	CASTGQGPKNIQYF